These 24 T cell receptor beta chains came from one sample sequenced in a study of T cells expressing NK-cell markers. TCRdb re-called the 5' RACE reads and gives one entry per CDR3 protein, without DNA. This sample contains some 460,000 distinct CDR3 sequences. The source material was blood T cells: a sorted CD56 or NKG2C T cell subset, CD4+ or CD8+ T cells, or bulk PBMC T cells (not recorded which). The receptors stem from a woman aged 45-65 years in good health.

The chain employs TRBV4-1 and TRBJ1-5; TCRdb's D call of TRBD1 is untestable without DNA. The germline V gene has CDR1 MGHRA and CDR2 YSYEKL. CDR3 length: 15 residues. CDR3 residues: CASSQDGTDYQPQHF.

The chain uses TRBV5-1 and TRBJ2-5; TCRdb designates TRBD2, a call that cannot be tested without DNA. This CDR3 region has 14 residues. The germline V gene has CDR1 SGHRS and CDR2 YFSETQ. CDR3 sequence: CASSTNLAGGDQYF.

The CDR3: CASSAERRSYEQYF. The V and J genes are TRBV14 and TRBJ2-7. CDR1 and CDR2 from the germline V gene are SGHDN and FVKESK. The CDR3 covers 14 residues.

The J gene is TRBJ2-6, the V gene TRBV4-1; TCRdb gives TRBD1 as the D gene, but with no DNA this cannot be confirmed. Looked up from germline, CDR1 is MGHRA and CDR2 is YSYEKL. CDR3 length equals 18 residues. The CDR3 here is CASSQDGDRYSGANVLTF.

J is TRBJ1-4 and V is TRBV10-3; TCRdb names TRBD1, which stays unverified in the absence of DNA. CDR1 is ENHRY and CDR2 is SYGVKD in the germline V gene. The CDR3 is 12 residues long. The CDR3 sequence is CAISPGNEKLFF.

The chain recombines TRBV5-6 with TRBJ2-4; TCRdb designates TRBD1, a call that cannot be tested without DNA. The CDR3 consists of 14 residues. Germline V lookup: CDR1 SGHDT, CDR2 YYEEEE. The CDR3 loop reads CASRPGTVPDIQYF.

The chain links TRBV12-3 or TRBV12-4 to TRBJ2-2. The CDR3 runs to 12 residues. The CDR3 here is CASSYVAFELFF.

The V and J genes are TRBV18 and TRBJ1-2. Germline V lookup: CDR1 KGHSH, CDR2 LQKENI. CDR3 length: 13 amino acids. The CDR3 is CASSPPSSYGYTF. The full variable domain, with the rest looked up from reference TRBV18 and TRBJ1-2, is NAGVMQNPRHLVRRRGQEARLRCSPMKGHSHVYWYRQLPEEGLKFMVYLQKENIIDESGMPKERFSAEFPKEGPSILRIQQVVRGDSAAYFCASSPPSSYGYTFGSGTRLTVV.

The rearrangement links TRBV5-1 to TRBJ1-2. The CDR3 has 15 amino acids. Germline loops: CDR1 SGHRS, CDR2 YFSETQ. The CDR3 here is CASSPRQGRLYGYTF.

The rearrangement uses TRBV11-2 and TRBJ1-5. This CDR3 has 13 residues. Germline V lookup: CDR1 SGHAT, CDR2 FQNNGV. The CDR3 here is CASSTYRDQPQHF.

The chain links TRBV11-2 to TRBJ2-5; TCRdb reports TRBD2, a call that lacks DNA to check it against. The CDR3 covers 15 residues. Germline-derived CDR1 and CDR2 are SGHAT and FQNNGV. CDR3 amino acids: CASSSNSARAETQYF.

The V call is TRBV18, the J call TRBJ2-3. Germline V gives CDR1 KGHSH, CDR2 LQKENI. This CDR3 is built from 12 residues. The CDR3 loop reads CATKTLQDTQYF.

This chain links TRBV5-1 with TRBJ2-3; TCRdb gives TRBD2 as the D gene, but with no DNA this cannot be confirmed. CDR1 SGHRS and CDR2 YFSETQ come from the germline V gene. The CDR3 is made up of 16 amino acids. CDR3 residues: CASSLILAGASDTQYF.

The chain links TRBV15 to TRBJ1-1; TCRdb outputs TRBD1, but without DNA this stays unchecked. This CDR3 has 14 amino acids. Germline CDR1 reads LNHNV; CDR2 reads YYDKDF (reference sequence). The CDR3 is CATSPGEMNTEAFF.

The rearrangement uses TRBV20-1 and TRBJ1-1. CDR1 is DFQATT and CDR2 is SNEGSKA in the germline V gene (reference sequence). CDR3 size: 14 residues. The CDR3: CSARDWDRNTEAFF.

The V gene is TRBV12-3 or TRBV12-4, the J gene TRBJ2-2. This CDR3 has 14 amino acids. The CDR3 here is CASSLFLETGELFF.

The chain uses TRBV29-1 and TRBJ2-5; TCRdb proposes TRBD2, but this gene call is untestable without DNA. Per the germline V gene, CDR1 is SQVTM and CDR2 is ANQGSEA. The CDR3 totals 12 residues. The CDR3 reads CSVGATVETQYF.

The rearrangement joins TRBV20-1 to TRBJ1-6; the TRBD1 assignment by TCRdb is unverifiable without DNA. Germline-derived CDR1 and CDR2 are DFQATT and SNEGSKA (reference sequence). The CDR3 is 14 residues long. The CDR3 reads CSAHEDSQNSPLHF.

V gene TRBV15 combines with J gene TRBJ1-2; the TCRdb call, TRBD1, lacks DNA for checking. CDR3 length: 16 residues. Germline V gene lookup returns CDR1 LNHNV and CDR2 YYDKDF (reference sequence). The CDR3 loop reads CATSRVVGTGADGYTF.

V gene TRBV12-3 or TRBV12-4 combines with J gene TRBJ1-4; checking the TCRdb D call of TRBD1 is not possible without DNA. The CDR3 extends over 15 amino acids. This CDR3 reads CASSSSGGLSEKLFF.

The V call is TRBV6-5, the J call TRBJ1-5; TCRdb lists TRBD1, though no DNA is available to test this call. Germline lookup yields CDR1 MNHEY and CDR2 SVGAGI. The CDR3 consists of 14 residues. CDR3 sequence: CASSRTGPNQPQHF.

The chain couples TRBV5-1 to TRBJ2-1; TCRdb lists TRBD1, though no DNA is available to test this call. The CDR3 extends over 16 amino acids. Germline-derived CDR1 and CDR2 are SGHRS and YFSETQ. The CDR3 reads CASSFPGQGILDEQFF.

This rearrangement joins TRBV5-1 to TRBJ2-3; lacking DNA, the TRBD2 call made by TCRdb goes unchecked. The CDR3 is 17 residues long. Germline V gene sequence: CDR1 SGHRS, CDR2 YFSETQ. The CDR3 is CASSLGATLAGTDTQYF.

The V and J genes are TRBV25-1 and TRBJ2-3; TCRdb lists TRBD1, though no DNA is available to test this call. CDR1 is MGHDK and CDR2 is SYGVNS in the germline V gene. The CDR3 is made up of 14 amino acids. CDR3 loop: CASSETGRRVSQYF.